This note documents a single T cell receptor beta chain sequence. Resections that were taken during corrective heart surgery supplied the thymus tissue. Infants served as donors; they were healthy and Finnish and were having corrective surgery for congenital heart defects. Profiled with immunoSEQ multiplex PCR; TCRdb holds only in-frame clones, not every one. The sample has some 120,000 clones, over 85% seen once. This entry belongs to a study of human thymus T cells. The CDR3 is made up of 18 amino acids. Germline-derived CDR1 and CDR2 are MDHEN and SYDVKM. Trimming stripped 6 bases from V and 0 bases from J, with 21 bases between.

The clonotype comes from a boy less than two years old with a congenital heart defect but otherwise immunologically healthy. The chain employs TRBV28 and TRBJ1-3, with a possible D match to TRBD1 (6 bases). The sequenced sample consisted of thymus tissue. The CDR3 coding sequence is TGTGCCAGCAGGGACAAGACAGGTTCTAATATCTCTGGAAACACCATATATTTT. This sequence encodes CASRDKTGSNISGNTIYF.